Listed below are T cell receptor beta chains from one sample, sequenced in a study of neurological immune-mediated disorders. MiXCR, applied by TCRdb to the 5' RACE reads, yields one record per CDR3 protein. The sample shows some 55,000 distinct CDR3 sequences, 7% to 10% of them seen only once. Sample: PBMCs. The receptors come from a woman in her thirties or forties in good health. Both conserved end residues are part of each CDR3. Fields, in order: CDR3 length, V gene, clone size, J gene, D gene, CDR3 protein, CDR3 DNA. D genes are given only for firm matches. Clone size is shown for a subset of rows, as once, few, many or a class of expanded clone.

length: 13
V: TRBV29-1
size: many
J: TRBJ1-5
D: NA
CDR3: CSVGTDSNQPQHF
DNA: TGCAGCGTCGGGACCGATAGCAATCAGCCCCAGCATTTT

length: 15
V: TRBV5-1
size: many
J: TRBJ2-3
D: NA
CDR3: CASSLERPKGDTQYF
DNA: TGCGCCAGCAGCTTGGAGCGGCCCAAGGGAGATACGCAGTATTTT

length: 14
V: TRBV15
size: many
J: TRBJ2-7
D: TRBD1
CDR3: CATSRTTGAYEQYF
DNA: TGTGCCACCAGCAGAACGACAGGGGCCTACGAGCAGTACTTC

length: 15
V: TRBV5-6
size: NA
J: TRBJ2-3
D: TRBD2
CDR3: CDSTPRGGPRDTQYF
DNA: TGTGACAGCACACCTCGGGGGGGCCCCCGAGATACGCAGTATTTT

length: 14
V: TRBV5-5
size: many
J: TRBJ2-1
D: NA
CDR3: CASSLISRGSEQFF
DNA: TGTGCCAGCAGCTTGATCAGCAGGGGCAGTGAGCAGTTCTTC

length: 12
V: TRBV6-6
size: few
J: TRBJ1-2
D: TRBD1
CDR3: CASSMTGEGYTF
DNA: TGTGCCAGCAGTATGACAGGGGAGGGCTACACCTTC

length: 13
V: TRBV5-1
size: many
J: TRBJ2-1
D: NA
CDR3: CASSFDSTNEQFF
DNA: TGCGCCAGCAGCTTCGACTCAACCAATGAGCAGTTCTTC

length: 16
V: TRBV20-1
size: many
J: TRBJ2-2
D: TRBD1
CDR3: CSATSGTGGVAGELFF
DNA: TGCAGTGCCACATCCGGGACAGGGGGCGTCGCCGGGGAGCTGTTTTTT

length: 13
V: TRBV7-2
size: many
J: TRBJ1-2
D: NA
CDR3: CASSQDGSRGYTF
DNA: TGTGCCAGCAGTCAGGACGGCTCGCGAGGCTACACCTTC

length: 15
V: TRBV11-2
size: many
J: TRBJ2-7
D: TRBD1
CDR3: CASSPWTGGFGEQYF
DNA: TGTGCCAGCAGCCCTTGGACAGGGGGCTTTGGCGAGCAGTACTTC

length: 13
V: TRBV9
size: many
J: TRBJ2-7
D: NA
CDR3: CASGGGRPYEQYF
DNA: TGTGCCAGCGGAGGAGGACGGCCCTACGAGCAGTACTTC

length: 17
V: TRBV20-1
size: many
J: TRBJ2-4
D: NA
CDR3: CSARGGTVLFSKNIQYF
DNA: TGCAGTGCTCGAGGCGGGACCGTCCTATTTTCCAAAAACATTCAGTACTTC

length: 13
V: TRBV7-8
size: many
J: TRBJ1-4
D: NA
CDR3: CASSSRGNEKLFF
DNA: TGTGCCAGCAGCTCCCGGGGTAATGAAAAACTGTTTTTT

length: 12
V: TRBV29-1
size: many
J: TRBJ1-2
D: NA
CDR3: CSVERPDGGYTF
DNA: TGCAGCGTTGAAAGGCCCGACGGGGGCTACACCTTC

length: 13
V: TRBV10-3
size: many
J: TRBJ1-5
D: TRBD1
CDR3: CAISSTGNQPQHF
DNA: TGTGCCATCAGCTCGACAGGGAATCAGCCCCAGCATTTT

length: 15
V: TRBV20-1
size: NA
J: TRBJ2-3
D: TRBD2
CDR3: CSARRAGEGTDTQYF
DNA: TGCAGTGCTCGTAGAGCGGGAGAGGGGACAGATACGCAGTATTTT

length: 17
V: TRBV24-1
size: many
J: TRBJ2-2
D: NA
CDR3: CATSDWMKDSNTGELFF
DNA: TGTGCCACCAGTGATTGGATGAAGGACTCGAACACCGGGGAGCTGTTTTTT

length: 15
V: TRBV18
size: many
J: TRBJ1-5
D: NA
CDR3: CASSPQREVNQPQHF
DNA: TGTGCCAGCTCACCTCAGAGGGAAGTTAATCAGCCCCAGCATTTT

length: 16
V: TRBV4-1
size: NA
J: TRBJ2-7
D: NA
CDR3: CASSQDTGRLAYEQYF
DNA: TGCGCCAGCAGCCAAGACACGGGGAGATTAGCCTACGAGCAGTACTTC

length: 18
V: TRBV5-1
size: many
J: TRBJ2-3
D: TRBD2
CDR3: CASSPNPSGRTSTDTQYF
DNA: TGCGCCAGCAGCCCTAACCCTAGCGGGAGGACTAGCACAGATACGCAGTATTTT

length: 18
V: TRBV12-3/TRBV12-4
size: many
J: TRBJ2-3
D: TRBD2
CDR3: CASSLGTGTSGRTDTQYF
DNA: TGTGCCAGCAGTCTCGGTACCGGGACTAGCGGGAGGACAGATACGCAGTATTTT

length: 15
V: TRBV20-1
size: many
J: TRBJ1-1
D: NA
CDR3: CSARDNPAVSTEAFF
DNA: TGCAGTGCTAGAGACAACCCCGCAGTTAGCACTGAAGCTTTCTTT

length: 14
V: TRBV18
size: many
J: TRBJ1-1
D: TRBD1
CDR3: CASSPRDRGTEAFF
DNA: TGTGCCAGCTCACCCCGGGACAGGGGCACTGAAGCTTTCTTT

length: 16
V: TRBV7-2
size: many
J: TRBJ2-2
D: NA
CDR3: CASSLAGSASTGELFF
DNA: TGTGCCAGCAGCTTAGCCGGCTCAGCGAGCACCGGGGAGCTGTTTTTT

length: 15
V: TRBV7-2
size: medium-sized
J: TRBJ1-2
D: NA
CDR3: CASSAWDYSTYGYTF
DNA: TGTGCCAGCAGCGCTTGGGATTACAGCACTTATGGCTACACCTTC

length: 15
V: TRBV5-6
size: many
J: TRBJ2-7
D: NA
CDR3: CASSPPTGPGYEQYF
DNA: TGTGCCAGCAGCCCTCCGACAGGTCCGGGGTACGAGCAGTACTTC

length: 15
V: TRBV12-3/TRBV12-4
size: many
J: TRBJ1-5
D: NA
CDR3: CASSLGGHGNQPQHF
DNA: TGTGCCAGCAGTTTAGGGGGGCATGGCAATCAGCCCCAGCATTTT

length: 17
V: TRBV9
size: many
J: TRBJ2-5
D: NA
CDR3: CASSVGPDSPTMETQYF
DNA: TGTGCCAGCAGCGTAGGTCCCGACTCCCCCACAATGGAGACCCAGTACTTC

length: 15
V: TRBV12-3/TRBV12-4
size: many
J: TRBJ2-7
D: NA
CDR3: CASSLEMGVQDEQYF
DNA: TGTGCCAGCAGTTTAGAAATGGGGGTTCAAGACGAGCAGTACTTC

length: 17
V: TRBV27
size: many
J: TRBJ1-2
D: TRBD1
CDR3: CASRSDRVEGSGYGYTF
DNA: TGTGCCAGCAGGAGCGACAGGGTGGAGGGGAGCGGCTATGGCTACACCTTC

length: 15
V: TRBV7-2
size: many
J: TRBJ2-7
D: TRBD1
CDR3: CASSPGQGATYEQYF
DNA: TGTGCCAGCAGCCCAGGACAGGGGGCCACCTACGAGCAGTACTTC

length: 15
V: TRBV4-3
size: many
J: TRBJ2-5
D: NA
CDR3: CASSLLRGSQETQYF
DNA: TGCGCCAGCAGCCTCCTGAGGGGCAGTCAAGAGACCCAGTACTTC

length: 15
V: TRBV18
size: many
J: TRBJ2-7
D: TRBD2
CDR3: CASSPSPGGPYEQYF
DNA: TGTGCCAGCTCACCATCACCGGGAGGGCCCTACGAGCAGTACTTC

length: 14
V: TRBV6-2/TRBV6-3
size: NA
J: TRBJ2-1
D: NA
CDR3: CASSYGLYGGEQFF
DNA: TGTGCCAGCAGTTACGGTCTCTACGGGGGTGAGCAGTTCTTC

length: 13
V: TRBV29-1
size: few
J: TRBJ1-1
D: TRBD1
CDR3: CSVGQGSGTEAFF
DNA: TGCAGCGTGGGACAGGGTTCAGGAACTGAAGCTTTCTTT

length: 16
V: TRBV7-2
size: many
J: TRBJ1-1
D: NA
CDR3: CASSSRGGGWDTEAFF
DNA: TGTGCCAGCAGCTCCCGCGGGGGCGGGTGGGACACTGAAGCTTTCTTT

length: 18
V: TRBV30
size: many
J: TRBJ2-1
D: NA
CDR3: CAWSVRPHYSQGYNEQFF
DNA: TGTGCCTGGAGTGTACGACCCCACTATAGTCAGGGTTACAATGAGCAGTTCTTC

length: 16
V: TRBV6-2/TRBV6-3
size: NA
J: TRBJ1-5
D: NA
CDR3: CASRAGGGAWYQPQHF
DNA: TGTGCCAGCAGAGCGGGCGGGGGGGCCTGGTATCAGCCCCAGCATTTT

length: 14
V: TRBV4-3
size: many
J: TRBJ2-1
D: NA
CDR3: CASSQGLPRQEQFF
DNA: TGCGCCAGCAGCCAAGGTCTCCCCCGGCAGGAGCAGTTCTTC

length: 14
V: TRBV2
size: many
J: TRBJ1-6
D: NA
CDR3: CASNRDSKNSPLHF
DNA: TGTGCCAGCAACCGGGACTCGAAAAATTCACCCCTCCACTTT

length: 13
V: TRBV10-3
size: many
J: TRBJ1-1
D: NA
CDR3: CATLGGPNTEAFF
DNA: TGTGCCACCTTGGGGGGACCGAACACTGAAGCTTTCTTT

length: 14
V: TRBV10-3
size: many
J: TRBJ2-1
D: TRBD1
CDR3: CAIRGTENPNEQFF
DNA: TGTGCCATCAGGGGGACAGAAAACCCTAATGAGCAGTTCTTC

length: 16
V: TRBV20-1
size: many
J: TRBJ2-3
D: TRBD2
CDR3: CSARNPTSGRLDTQYF
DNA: TGCAGTGCTAGGAACCCGACTAGCGGGAGGCTGGATACGCAGTATTTT

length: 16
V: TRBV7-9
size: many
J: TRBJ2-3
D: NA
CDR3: CASSPKVWVSGDTQYF
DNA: TGTGCCAGCAGCCCAAAGGTTTGGGTCTCCGGAGATACGCAGTATTTT

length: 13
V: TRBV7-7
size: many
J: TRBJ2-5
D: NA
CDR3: CASSSQGTETQYF
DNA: TGTGCCAGCAGCTCCCAGGGTACAGAGACCCAGTACTTC

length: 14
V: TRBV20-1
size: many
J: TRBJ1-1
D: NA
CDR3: CSARGGGGHTEAFF
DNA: TGCAGTGCTAGAGGGGGGGGAGGGCACACTGAAGCTTTCTTT

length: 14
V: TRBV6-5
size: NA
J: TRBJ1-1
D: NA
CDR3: CAISLGGGNTEAFF
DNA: TGTGCCATCAGTCTAGGGGGGGGGAACACTGAAGCTTTCTTT

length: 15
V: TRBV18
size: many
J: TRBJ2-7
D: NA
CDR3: CASSSDRGDIYEQYF
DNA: TGTGCCAGCTCATCCGACAGAGGTGATATCTACGAGCAGTACTTC

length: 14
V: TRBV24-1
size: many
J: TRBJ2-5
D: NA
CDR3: CATSETGTQETQYF
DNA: TGTGCCACCAGTGAAACCGGGACCCAGGAGACCCAGTACTTC

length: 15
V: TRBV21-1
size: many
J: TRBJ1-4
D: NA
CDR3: CASSMIRGRGEKLFF
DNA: TGTGCCAGCAGCATGATCAGGGGAAGGGGTGAAAAACTGTTTTTT